This paragraph covers one TCR beta chain sequence. This clonotype was counted a few times. The target of this receptor is not known. Base qualities are not at hand, and no much larger clone is one base apart. This sample stems from a study of T cells after yellow fever vaccination (dated 2019 in TCRdb). As for the study more broadly: The SMART-Seq v4 Ultra Low Input RNA kit was used to prepare libraries from fractions with low cell numbers. To follow T-cell clones before and after primary and booster YFV17D yellow fever vaccination, bulk TCR alpha and beta repertoires were sequenced over time. Two healthy male donors, one aged 18 to 30 and one aged 30 to 40 years, made up the cohort. Blood was drawn at multiple timepoints before and after primary and secondary immunization, with bulk PBMC replicates and cell subsets isolated.

This specimen's treatment or condition label, interpreted: live attenuated yellow fever vaccine strain. Two biological replicates of bulk PBMCs were collected at each blood-draw timepoint. PBMCs were isolated from peripheral blood using a standard Ficoll-Paque protocol. RNA was extracted with TriZol from bulk PBMCs, CD4 and CD8 fractions, and dextramer-positive and dextramer-negative fractions. TCR cDNA was synthesized by 5'RACE template switching, which introduced a universal primer site and unique molecular identifiers. Priming for cDNA synthesis came from both the TCR alpha and TCR beta constant segments. Libraries were amplified in two PCR steps, with sample barcodes and sequencing adapters added in the second step. Sequencing of libraries was done on Illumina HiSeq 2500 (2x100 bp) or NovaSeq (2x150 bp). In the original analysis: MIGEC was used to demultiplex reads and collapse the reads into UMI consensus sequences, and MiXCR was used for V(D)J alignment. Clonotypes responding to the vaccine were identified with edgeR on replicate PBMC samples, with the criteria of FDR below 0.01 and a log2 fold change above 5 up to day 15. Bulk clonotypes were assigned CD4 or CD8 identity according to which sequenced CD4 or CD8 repertoire held them at higher abundance. TCRdb reprocessing: public reads trimmed at Q25 with fastp, clones called with MiXCR, in-frame beta chains kept. Rows are unified per CDR3 protein, each entry keeping the most common DNA and genes. The V and J calls come from TCRdb's annotation, not from the publication. The sample contains 500,000 to 650,000 distinct CDR3 sequences, approximately 13% of them found a single time. The ten largest clones take up 11% to 15% of the sample.

Broader findings and caveats from the paper: Compared with the primary T-cell response, the secondary T-cell response was weaker but faster, peaking on day 5 rather than day 15. A small share of clonotypes was detected in both CD4 and CD8 compartments, with the overlap likely arising from convergent recombination. After the booster, most clones that had expanded after primary vaccination were detected again (roughly 95% of CD4 and around nine tenths of CD8), suggesting broad maintenance of memory. FACS-sorted repertoires could contain abundant contaminating clonotypes from the bulk population, so computational filtering was required. Because the study included only a couple of donors, the extent to which the findings can be generalized is limited.

There are 14 amino acids in the CDR3, from cysteine to phenylalanine inclusive. Of all the DNA, just the CDR3 is kept, 42 bases in frame from base 1. Trimming costs V 4 bases and J 5 bases, and their ends lie 17 bases apart. CDR1 and CDR2 (DFQATT, SNEGSKA) derive from the germline V gene (reference sequence). The starting material was PBMCs, obtained on the day of the yellow fever booster vaccination. This chain is built from TRBV20-1 and TRBJ1-1; the D gene cannot be named for sure. This receptor was taken from a man aged 25-40 years who received the YFV17D yellow fever vaccine. The DNA reads TGCAGTGCTAAGAGATTGGGAGAGTGGACTGAAGCTTTCTTT. It translates as CSAKRLGEWTEAFF.